These 5 T cell receptor beta chains came from one sample sequenced in a study of human versus mouse CDR3 diversity and MHC coevolution. Libraries were prepared by immunoSEQ multiplex PCR; TCRdb keeps only in-frame clonotypes and omits some of them. Here the sample spans about 81,000 clones, approximately 92% being singletons. Sequencing was carried out using naive CD4+ T cells from blood. The subset: CD45RO-negative CD62L-positive naive CD4 T cells. These receptors all come from a person aged 30 to 69 in good health.

This clone has a single count. The rearrangement links TRBV5-1 to TRBJ1-5; TRBD1 agrees at 7 bases. Germline V gene lookup returns CDR1 SGHRS and CDR2 YFSETQ. This CDR3 spans 14 amino acids. The trim removed 4 bases at V and 2 bases at J, leaving 3 bases unmatched. CDR3 sequence reads: CASSRGTGNQPQHF. CDR3 nucleotides: TGCGCCAGCAGCCGAGGGACAGGCAATCAGCCCCAGCATTTT.

The J gene is TRBJ1-1, the V gene TRBV10-3, with 9 bases identical to TRBD1. The germline V gene encodes CDR1 ENHRY and CDR2 SYGVKD. The CDR3 has 14 residues. V lost 7 bases and J lost 1; bases outside the gene matches: 4. The CDR3 bases are TGTGCCATCAACCCGGGACAGGGGAACACTGAAGCTTTCTTT. Protein sequence: CAINPGQGNTEAFF.

The chain links TRBV5-5 to TRBJ1-2; TRBD1 matches at 9 bases. Germline CDR1 reads SGHKS; CDR2 reads YYEKEE (reference sequence). This CDR3 spans 17 amino acids. After removal of 0 bases from V and 8 bases from J, the junction contained 14 bases not matched to a gene. CDR3 nucleotide sequence: TGTGCCAGCAGCTTGGCCGGGACAGGGCGCGTCATTGGCGGCTACACCTTC. This sequence encodes CASSLAGTGRVIGGYTF.

V usage is TRBV10-3 and J usage is TRBJ2-1, with D perhaps TRBD2 (6 bases). The CDR3 has 12 residues. The germline CDR1 and CDR2 sequences are ENHRY and SYGVKD. Trimming cost V 6 bases and J 9 bases, with 12 bases left between them. The CDR3 region is CAISRERSEQFF. The DNA for the CDR3 is TGTGCCATCAGCCGGGAGAGGAGTGAGCAGTTCTTC.

This clone was seen once. The chain is built from TRBV5-1 and TRBJ2-2; 7 bases map to TRBD2. Germline loops: CDR1 SGHRS, CDR2 YFSETQ. V lost 0 bases and J lost 12; bases outside the gene matches: 8. The CDR3 covers 14 residues. For the CDR3, the DNA is TGCGCCAGCAGCTTGGATAAGCGGGACGATAAGCTGTTTTTT. It yields the protein CASSLDKRDDKLFF.